The clone carrying this TCR beta chain was found a few times. The antigen is undetermined. The repertoire was sequenced with immunoSEQ multiplex PCR; TCRdb's copy has only in-frame clones and lacks some. This table has about 16,000 clones, 55% to 70% appearing once. V lost 11 bases and J lost 8, with 22 bases in between. The germline V gene has CDR1 MNHNY and CDR2 SVGAGI (reference sequence). This CDR3 comprises 14 residues. This sample is drawn from a study of neoadjuvant anti-PD-1 for oral cavity cancer. Study-level background: Nivolumab at 3 mg/kg was mostly given biweekly, three to four doses, pre-surgery. Study results and limitations: Each response group had just a few patients in TCR analyses.

Stage II-IVA oral cavity squamous cell carcinoma was new and untreated by systemic or radiation therapy. The patients had HPV-negative, locally advanced oral cavity squamous cell carcinoma. This sequence originates from a person aged 35-80 years with oral cavity squamous cell carcinoma. The material sequenced was PBMCs, taken before nivolumab (anti-PD-1) treatment. The chain recombines TRBV6-6 with TRBJ1-5; unclear D gene. The CDR3 region is CACMLEASRKPQHF. DNA for the CDR3: TGTGCCTGTATGTTGGAGGCTTCTAGAAAGCCCCAGCATTTT.